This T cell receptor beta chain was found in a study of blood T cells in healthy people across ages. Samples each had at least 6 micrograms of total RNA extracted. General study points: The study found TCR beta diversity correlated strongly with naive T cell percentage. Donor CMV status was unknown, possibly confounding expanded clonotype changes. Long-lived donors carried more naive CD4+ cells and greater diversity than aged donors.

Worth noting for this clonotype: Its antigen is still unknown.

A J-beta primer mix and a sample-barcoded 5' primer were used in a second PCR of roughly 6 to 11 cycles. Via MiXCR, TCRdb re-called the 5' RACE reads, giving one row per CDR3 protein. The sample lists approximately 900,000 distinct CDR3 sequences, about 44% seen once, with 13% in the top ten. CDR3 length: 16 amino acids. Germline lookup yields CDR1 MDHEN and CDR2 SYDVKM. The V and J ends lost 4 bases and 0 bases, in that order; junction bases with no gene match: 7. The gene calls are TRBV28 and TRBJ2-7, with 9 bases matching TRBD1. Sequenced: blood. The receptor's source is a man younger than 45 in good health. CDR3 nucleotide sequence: TGTGCCAGCAGTTCCGGGACAGGGAGGAGCTCCTACGAGCAGTACTTC. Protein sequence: CASSSGTGRSSYEQYF.